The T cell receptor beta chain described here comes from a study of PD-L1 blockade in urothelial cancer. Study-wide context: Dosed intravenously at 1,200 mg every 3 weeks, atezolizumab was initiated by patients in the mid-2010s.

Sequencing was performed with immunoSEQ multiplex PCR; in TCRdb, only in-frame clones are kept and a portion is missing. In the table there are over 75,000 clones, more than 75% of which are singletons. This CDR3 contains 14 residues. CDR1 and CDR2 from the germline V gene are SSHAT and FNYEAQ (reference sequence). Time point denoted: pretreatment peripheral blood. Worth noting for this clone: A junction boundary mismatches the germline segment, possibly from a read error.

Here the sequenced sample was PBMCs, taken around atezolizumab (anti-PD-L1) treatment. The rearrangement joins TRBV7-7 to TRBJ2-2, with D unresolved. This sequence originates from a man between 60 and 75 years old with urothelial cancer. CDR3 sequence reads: CASSLSRTDGELFF. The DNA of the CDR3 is TGTGCTAGCAGCTTATCTAGAACCGACGGGGAGCTGTTTTTT.